This T cell receptor (beta chain) is from a study of cytomegalovirus exposure and HLA in healthy donors. Regarding the study as a whole: Sequencing depth across donors, presence/absence analyses assumed, was roughly uniform. A likely sequencing artifact accounted for one observed cluster of highly shared sequence variants. Later on, a genetic analysis was performed. It linked a missense variant in DCLRE1C with V- and J-gene trimming of TCR beta. The study put 150 or so TCR beta chains on its list as cytomegalovirus-associated.

Both 60 Vbeta primers and 13 Jbeta primers went into the PCR. The protocol was immunoSEQ multiplex PCR, while the TCRdb copy is restricted to in-frame clones and leaves out a portion. The table has about 190,000 clones, roughly 80% seen once. With respect to this clone: Its antigen is undetermined.

Germline CDR1 reads SNHLY; CDR2 reads FYNNEI. This CDR3 has 14 amino acids. V was clipped by 4 bases and J by 5 bases, with 13 bases between them. The chain uses TRBV2 and TRBJ2-3; D is perhaps TRBD1 (5 bases). The TCR comes from a woman aged 25 to 39 in good health and CMV-seropositive. Sequencing was done on a sample of PBMCs. CDR3 region: CASSAQIQGDTQYF. CDR3 DNA: TGTGCCAGCAGTGCTCAGATTCAGGGAGATACGCAGTATTTT.